This note documents a single T cell receptor beta chain sequence. Its antigen is not yet known. Base-call qualities are not available, and no considerably larger clone is one nucleotide away. CDR1 and CDR2, looked up from the germline V gene, are ENHRY and SYGVKD. The CDR3, cysteine through phenylalanine, is 13 amino acids long. Of all the DNA, just the CDR3 is kept, 39 bases in frame from base 1. V and J lose 2 bases and 5 bases, and a span of 7 bases separates them. The library was generated by the immunoSEQ multiplex PCR assay. A mixture of 60 forward primers for TCR Vbeta segments and 13 reverse primers for TCR Jbeta segments was used in the multiplex PCR. The CDR3 region of rearranged TCR beta genes was amplified from genomic DNA with a multiplex PCR assay. On the Illumina HiSeq System, the amplified TCR beta libraries were sequenced as 87-base-pair reads. Under the source paper's analysis protocol: A later analysis tallied 75 million to 95 million unique TCR beta chains across the 700 or so repertoires, and some 10 million of those chains were shared by two or more donors. Raw reads were error-corrected and collapsed into unique sequences by a nearest-neighbor algorithm in which closely related sequences were merged to remove PCR and sequencing errors. V, D and J gene segments were assigned by aligning CDR3 sequences to IMGT reference sequences. Each retained sequence needed at least a six-nucleotide match to both a V gene segment and a J gene segment. Rearrangements were called productive when the CDR3 lacked stop codons and stayed in frame with V and J; all others were non-productive. CDR3 was defined by IMGT convention, running from the second conserved V-encoded cysteine to the conserved J-encoded phenylalanine. In an earlier analysis of more than 550 of the donors, sequences lacking an unambiguous match to a single V gene segment were excluded. In an earlier analysis of 587 of the donors, V segments were called functional above 56.7% productive rearrangements and were called segregating when the between-donor standard deviation exceeded 5%. To diagnose cytomegalovirus status from the catalog of TCR beta chain sequences, a statistical classification framework was built. V and J gene assignment, in a later analysis, came from comparing TCR nucleotide sequences with IMGT/GENE-DB human TR gene sequences. The TCRdist pipeline was used in a later analysis to assign CDR3 sequences and most-parsimonious VDJ recombination scenarios. A later analysis defined each TCR beta chain by its CDR3 amino acid sequence plus V-gene family, and excluded reads lacking a unique V-gene family. A later analysis removed 592 highly shared, low-generation-probability nucleotide sequences to deal with suspected cross-contamination and a sequencing artifact. A later analysis calculated a clonal expansion index for each public chain from normalized within-repertoire ranks of inferred template counts. In a later analysis, generation probabilities were computed using a VDJ recombination model fitted to out-of-frame rearrangements, and the results were checked against IGoR. In a later analysis, hypergeometric tests were used to score TCR-TCR, TCR-HLA and TCR-CMV co-occurrence, with a repertoire-size bias correction applied to TCR pairs. In a later analysis, false discovery rates were estimated by permuting HLA or CMV assignments 20 times. In a later analysis, co-occurring TCRs were grouped with DBSCAN, and TCRdist sequence similarity was added when clustering was performed within HLA-allele-positive subsets. Co-occurrence clustering excluded repertoires with fewer than 30,000 or more than 120,000 public chains, plus five with anomalous nucleotide sharing. TCRdb mirrors the immuneACCESS table, restricted to in-frame sequences. Some clones are absent from its copies; in checked studies, under half trace to an unresolved V gene, and the reason for the others is unknown. The DNA gave D and trimming, while V, J and clone size come from that table. Present in this sample are over 150,000 clones, more than 80% of which were seen just once. About 13% of the sample is taken by the ten largest.

The data derive from a study of cytomegalovirus exposure and HLA in healthy donors (dated by TCRdb to 2015 to 2018). Regarding the study in general: According to an earlier analysis of 587 of the donors, 150 million to 200 million T cells yielded 117 million unique TCR beta sequences and 250 to 350 Gb of sequence data. HLA typing included class I and class II loci at four-digit resolution. The later analysis used no new phenotypic data to find candidate immune exposures, relying instead on TCR beta sequences and their occurrence across donors. Among about 390 genotyped donors of the cohort, an average of 235,054 unique TCR beta nucleotide sequences were sequenced per donor, roughly 20% of them non-productive. In a later genetic analysis, genome-wide SNP genotypes for about three fifths of the roughly 670 donors were used, and that subset was treated as a discovery cohort. A separate validation cohort of roughly 130 different subjects was used in addition to the roughly 700-subject first cohort. Every discovery cohort repertoire had been produced on one sequencing platform. Because of strong linkage in the cohort, four to six DR-DQ haplotypes were treated as single units for association and clustering. About 320 gigabases of sequencing data and around 87 million unique TCR sequences were included in an early release covering over 600 HLA-typed donors. To study patterns of TCR occurrence, a later analysis re-analyzed previously published TCR beta repertoires from 550 to 800 donors and added high-resolution HLA genotyping. Donor age, sex, ethnicity and CMV serostatus were collected together with the repertoire data. Typing coverage differed by locus: A, B, C, DRB1 and DQB1 were typed in roughly 629-630 donors, DQA1 in about 510, DPA1 in around 580, and DPB1 in 450 to 490. To decide whether each TCR beta V gene segment behaved as functional or pseudogenic, an earlier analysis of 587 of the donors relied on high-throughput TCR beta sequencing. Using immunosequencing, the study profiled T cell repertoires from some 670 subjects and related those repertoires to cytomegalovirus serostatus. The genetic ancestry cluster associated with self-reported Caucasian donors included roughly 84% of the roughly 390 genotyped donors. The study aimed to test whether cataloging public T cell receptors could reveal signatures of past pathogen exposure. To predict cytomegalovirus infection status, the study combined high-throughput TCR immunosequencing, statistical association of individual TCRs with disease status, and machine learning. General study outcomes and caveats: Some IMGT-functional V segments, including TRBV6-2 and TRBV6-3, could not be told apart with the 87-base-pair reads, so those segments were excluded. According to the authors, the approach could potentially be generalized to other disease states and immunological phenotypes. The cohort was sequenced for TCR beta chains only, and without alpha or paired-chain data the features that could be detected were limited. In a later genetic analysis, fewer N-insertions in productive TCRs were reported among donors in an Asian-associated ancestry cluster than the roughly 700-donor mean. In the study, 150 to 200 TCR beta chains were listed as associated with cytomegalovirus. Because HLA typing was unavailable for some donors at each locus, only the typed subset was used in association tests. Linkage disequilibrium might explain the correlated functional status among segregating V segments, but an unknown experimental factor could not be ruled out. A later analysis found that HLA-associated TCR beta chains were more clonally expanded and had lower generation probabilities than equally common non-associated chains. The only immune exposure information available for the cohort was CMV serostatus. In an earlier analysis of some 640 of the donors, most TCR beta V segments were observed in productive rearrangements about 87% or about 30% of the time, broadly matching IMGT annotations. Cytomegalovirus status was reported to be diagnosed by the classifier with high specificity and sensitivity in both the original and validation cohorts. Several of the top co-occurrence clusters appeared to be linked to parvovirus B19, influenza, CMV and Epstein-Barr virus, according to a later analysis. Presence/absence analyses assumed roughly uniform sequencing depth across donors, an assumption that may not hold. Because counts were too low, seventeen rarely observed V segments, including chromosome 9 orphons, were excluded from the earlier analysis of some 590 of the donors. A cluster of highly shared sequence variants was judged likely to be a technical artifact of the sequencing pipeline. A further reported finding was that TCR beta sequences accurately predicted the HLA-A and HLA-B alleles for most subjects in the first cohort. When HLA alleles, especially DR and DQ, strongly co-occurred, TCR associations were difficult to assign to individual alleles. A later genetic analysis associated a missense DCLRE1C variant with V-gene and J-gene trimming of TCR beta chains, and an independent cohort replicated the association. Most CMV-associated TCR beta chains appeared to be HLA-restricted in a later analysis, and the HLA associations seemed to be driven largely by CMV exposure. A few of the identified cytomegalovirus-associated TCR beta chains were confirmed in vitro to be specific for cytomegalovirus antigens. In a later analysis, about 17,000 TCR beta sequences were associated with specific HLA alleles at a false discovery rate of 0.05. Most TCR sequences were observed very rarely across donors, whereas some public TCRs were present in many individuals. In a later analysis, the rate of TCR association differed among HLA loci, with DRB1 alleles having the most associated TCRs and HLA-C alleles having the fewest.

The cohort consisted of approximately 670 healthy bone marrow donors. At the time of sampling, all cohort members were nominally healthy, though unrecorded immune exposures were likely present. The donor tested CMV seronegative and was one of the 352 seronegative cohort members. A peripheral blood sample was collected from each donor, and TCR beta sequencing was performed on peripheral blood mononuclear cells. The Qiagen DNeasy Blood Extraction Kit was used to extract genomic DNA from the blood cell samples. Rearrangement joined TRBV10-3 to TRBJ2-1; the D region possibly corresponds to TRBD1 (6 bases align). This receptor was identified in a woman between 50 and 59 years old in good health and CMV-seronegative. What was sequenced was PBMCs. Read as DNA, the sequence is TGTGCCATCAGTGAGACAGGGAACAATGAGCAGTTCTTC. This encodes CAISETGNNEQFF.